These T cell receptor beta chains were read from a single sample in a study of blood T cell repertoires in COVID-19. Assay used: immunoSEQ multiplex PCR; TCRdb lists only in-frame clones, some missing. The table has approximately 150,000 clones, approximately 84% seen once; the top ten hold about 18%. Specimen: peripheral blood. Source of these receptors: a woman older than 75 with acute or convalescent COVID-19. Each CDR3 is given with its conserved first and last residue. Each record gives: J gene, clone size, V gene, CDR3 length, CDR3 protein. Clone size is stated in some rows and not others, as once, few, many or a class when expanded.

J: TRBJ1-5; size: -; V: TRBV4-3; length: 16; CDR3: CASSQDVGGRNQPQHF
J: TRBJ2-3; size: -; V: TRBV25-1; length: 14; CDR3: CASSELQGADTQYF
J: TRBJ2-2; size: -; V: TRBV4-3; length: 17; CDR3: CASSQDLGGAGTGELFF
J: TRBJ1-2; size: -; V: TRBV30; length: 13; CDR3: CAWSEGDSSGYTF
J: TRBJ1-1; size: -; V: TRBV6-6; length: 12; CDR3: CASSQTGIEAFF
J: TRBJ2-7; size: -; V: TRBV7-9; length: 15; CDR3: CASSSDRIRTYEQYF
J: TRBJ2-7; size: -; V: TRBV5-1; length: 13; CDR3: CASSPRDRVEQYF
J: TRBJ2-2; size: -; V: TRBV30; length: 10; CDR3: CAWSRGELFF
J: TRBJ2-7; size: -; V: TRBV18; length: 15; CDR3: CASSPQQVADYEQYF
J: TRBJ1-3; size: -; V: TRBV9; length: 15; CDR3: CASSVHPGSGNTIYF
J: TRBJ2-5; size: few; V: TRBV7-8; length: 15; CDR3: CASSPMTGNQETQYF
J: TRBJ1-2; size: -; V: TRBV30; length: 14; CDR3: CAWSDGLSEHGYTF
J: TRBJ1-6; size: -; V: TRBV5-8; length: 17; CDR3: CASSSRTGGLTNSPLHF
J: TRBJ1-1; size: -; V: TRBV20-1; length: 11; CDR3: CSVRGNTEAFF
J: TRBJ2-5; size: few; V: TRBV11-2; length: 15; CDR3: CASSPGTGGGETQYF
J: TRBJ2-1; size: -; V: TRBV27; length: 15; CDR3: CASSSSLSSYNEQFF
J: TRBJ1-1; size: -; V: TRBV10-3; length: 13; CDR3: CAISEEPNTEAFF
J: TRBJ1-1; size: -; V: TRBV12-3/TRBV12-4; length: 13; CDR3: CASSLHGGTEAFF
J: TRBJ1-4; size: -; V: TRBV2; length: 14; CDR3: CASSPGGLQEKLFF
J: TRBJ1-2; size: once; V: TRBV5-4; length: 14; CDR3: CASTSWSQVDGYTF
J: TRBJ1-6; size: few; V: TRBV7-2; length: 15; CDR3: CASDKNAAGNSPLHF
J: TRBJ2-3; size: once; V: TRBV4-1; length: 15; CDR3: CASSQDYSGGRAQYF
J: TRBJ1-1; size: -; V: TRBV7-9; length: 16; CDR3: CASSSGQGAGVTEAFF
J: TRBJ2-1; size: once; V: TRBV19; length: 18; CDR3: CASSAQLHIAVSYNEQFF
J: TRBJ1-6; size: -; V: TRBV6-5; length: 16; CDR3: CASSYSGQTYNSPLHF
J: TRBJ1-2; size: -; V: TRBV12-2; length: 15; CDR3: CASRFGDRANYGYTF
J: TRBJ2-7; size: -; V: TRBV7-6; length: 17; CDR3: CASSLAAGQGRSYEQYF
J: TRBJ1-1; size: -; V: TRBV2; length: 14; CDR3: CASRRRSGATEAFF
J: TRBJ2-1; size: -; V: TRBV18; length: 14; CDR3: CASSPGGSYNEQFF
J: TRBJ2-7; size: few; V: TRBV5-1; length: 15; CDR3: CASSLRAGDTFEQYF
J: TRBJ2-7; size: -; V: TRBV11-2; length: 16; CDR3: CASSSEGEAGGYEQYF
J: TRBJ2-1; size: once; V: TRBV19; length: 14; CDR3: CASMDKTRGNEQFF
J: TRBJ2-1; size: -; V: TRBV5-1; length: 15; CDR3: CASSPDSLSYNEQFF
J: TRBJ2-5; size: -; V: TRBV4-1; length: 16; CDR3: CASSQGTSGGWETQYF
J: TRBJ1-5; size: once; V: TRBV27; length: 13; CDR3: CASSLEGAQPQHF
J: TRBJ1-1; size: -; V: TRBV5-5; length: 13; CDR3: CASKRTGNTEAFF
J: TRBJ1-2; size: -; V: TRBV2; length: 16; CDR3: CAGAGQSQRANYGYTF
J: TRBJ2-1; size: -; V: TRBV19; length: 15; CDR3: CASSMGVAGVNEQFF
J: TRBJ2-2; size: -; V: TRBV11-2; length: 12; CDR3: CASSASAGELFF
J: TRBJ2-5; size: -; V: TRBV12-3/TRBV12-4; length: 11; CDR3: CASSFEGEKYF
J: TRBJ1-4; size: -; V: TRBV7-9; length: 15; CDR3: CASSRKGATNEKLFF
J: TRBJ2-3; size: -; V: TRBV27; length: 13; CDR3: CASSRAGTDTQYF
J: TRBJ2-1; size: -; V: TRBV5-1; length: 14; CDR3: CASSLTSSGRRQFF